The 16 T cell receptor beta chains below come from one sample, sequenced in a study of cytomegalovirus exposure and HLA in healthy donors. The PCR used 60 Vbeta and 13 Jbeta primers. Some clones are missing from TCRdb's copy, which holds only in-frame ones; the method was immunoSEQ multiplex PCR. The sample holds fewer than 200,000 clones; around 82% are singletons and the top ten take 14%. The sample consisted of PBMCs. The receptors were sampled from a woman in her 30s in good health and CMV-seropositive.

The chain recombines TRBV5-1 with TRBJ1-2, with D hard to call. The CDR3 spans 15 residues. Trimming took off 3 bases at V and 0 bases at J, with 12 bases between the two ends. In germline, CDR1 is SGHRS, CDR2 YFSETQ. The CDR3 bases are TGCGCCAGCAGCTACCTCGGGTATCCTAACTATGGCTACACCTTC. It encodes CASSYLGYPNYGYTF.

The rearrangement uses TRBV6-6 and TRBJ2-7; 7 bases fit TRBD1. Germline loops: CDR1 MNHNY, CDR2 SVGAGI (reference sequence). There are 14 residues in the CDR3. The trim removed 3 bases at V and 3 bases at J, leaving 5 bases unmatched. The CDR3 sequence: CASSYGQGVYEQYF. The CDR3 nucleotides are TGTGCCAGCAGTTATGGGCAGGGGGTCTACGAGCAGTACTTC.

This clone was seen a single time. A read error may account for a junction end that differs from germline. The rearrangement uses TRBV7-9 and TRBJ2-1; no firm D call. CDR1 and CDR2 from the germline V gene are SEHNR and FQNEAQ (reference sequence). This CDR3 spans 14 amino acids. The CDR3 DNA reads TGTTCCAGCAGCTTAGCTCACAGCAACAATGAGCAGTTCTTC. Translated: CSSSLAHSNNEQFF.

The chain couples TRBV28 to TRBJ1-3, with D unclear. CDR1 and CDR2 (germline): MDHEN, SYDVKM. The CDR3 has 14 amino acids. Trimming left V 11 bases short and J 2 bases short, with 16 bases between. The CDR3 is CAHRRAGTGNTIYF. The CDR3 bases are TGTGCCCACCGGAGGGCCGGCACTGGAAACACCATATATTTT. Using reference TRBV28 and TRBJ1-3 for the parts outside the CDR3, the full variable domain is DVKVTQSSRYLVKRTGEKVFLECVQDMDHENMFWYRQDPGLGLRLIYFSYDVKMKEKGDIPEGYSVSREKKERFSLILESASTNQTSMYLCAHRRAGTGNTIYFGEGSWLTVV.

The CDR3 nucleotides read TGTGCCAGCAGCTTGGACATTAACACCGGGGAGCTGTTTTTT. Its translation: CASSLDINTGELFF. The chain couples TRBV5-6 to TRBJ2-2, with D unresolved. Germline V gene data show CDR1 as SGHDT and CDR2 as YYEEEE. The V gene lost 0 bases and the J gene lost 2 bases, with 5 bases spanning the gap. This CDR3 comprises 14 residues.

The chain employs TRBV5-1 and TRBJ2-7, with 9 bases matching TRBD2. This CDR3 comprises 15 residues. After removal of 5 bases from V and 3 bases from J, the junction contained 9 bases not matched to a gene. Germline lookup yields CDR1 SGHRS and CDR2 YFSETQ. CDR3 in DNA: TGCGCCAGCAGTTCCAGCGGGGGGAATCTCTACGAGCAGTACTTC. Translation: CASSSSGGNLYEQYF.

The chain links TRBV4-1 to TRBJ2-7; 7 bases align to TRBD1. The V segment lost 0 bases and the J segment 2 bases; nucleotides outside the gene matches: 7. The CDR3 is 16 residues long. CDR1 is MGHRA, CDR2 YSYEKL, per germline. The CDR3 sequence: CASSQEGQASPYEQYF. As DNA, the CDR3 is TGCGCCAGCAGCCAAGAAGGACAGGCAAGCCCCTACGAGCAGTACTTC.

The rearrangement uses TRBV4-3 and TRBJ1-4; perhaps TRBD1 as D (5 bases). V lost 1 base and J lost 0, with 12 bases in between. The CDR3 runs to 17 residues. In germline, CDR1 is LGHNA, CDR2 YSLEER. In DNA, the CDR3 is TGCGCCAGCAGCCAAGCTCTGGGGCCTGCAACTAATGAAAAACTGTTTTTT. This encodes CASSQALGPATNEKLFF.

The V call is TRBV7-2, the J call TRBJ2-5; 8 bases fit TRBD1. J gave up 5 bases and V 2 bases, and 7 bases lay outside the gene matches. Germline V gene sequence: CDR1 SGHTA, CDR2 FQGNSA. There are 15 residues in the CDR3. Here the CDR3 reads CASSLSRGRRETQYF. The CDR3 bases are TGTGCCAGCAGCTTATCCAGGGGGCGCCGCGAGACCCAGTACTTC.

The rearrangement uses TRBV19 and TRBJ1-2; possibly TRBD1 for D (5 bases). The germline V and J ends were trimmed by 6 bases and 5 bases, with 19 bases remaining between them. The CDR3 has 15 residues. From germline, CDR1 is LNHDA and CDR2 SQIVND (reference sequence). The CDR3: CASSPQAQSLYGYTF. Here the CDR3 DNA reads TGTGCCAGTAGCCCACAGGCGCAATCTCTTTATGGCTACACCTTC.

V gene TRBV18 combines with J gene TRBJ1-3; weak D call: TRBD1 (6 bases). The CDR3 extends over 14 amino acids. V was cut by 3 bases and J by 3 bases, with 9 bases left in between. The V gene's germline CDR1 is KGHSH and CDR2 LQKENI. This CDR3 reads CASSPPGVGNTIYF. DNA of the CDR3: TGTGCCAGCTCACCGCCAGGGGTTGGAAACACCATATATTTT.

This clone was picked up one time. The V gene is TRBV6-6, the J gene TRBJ1-4; 8 bases agree with TRBD1. Trimming removed 7 bases from V and 8 bases from J; junction bases left unmatched: 6. The CDR3 spans 13 residues. Germline-derived CDR1 and CDR2 are MNHNY and SVGAGI (reference sequence). The CDR3: CASTDRVPEKLFF. The CDR3 coding sequence is TGTGCCAGCACGGACAGGGTTCCCGAAAAACTGTTTTTT.

The rearrangement joins TRBV9 to TRBJ2-2; D uncertain. The V end was cut by 0 bases, the J end by 1 base, with 7 bases between. CDR1 SGDLS and CDR2 YYNGEE come from the germline V gene. The CDR3 is 15 residues long. CDR3: CASSVDLRNTGELFF. Written as DNA, the CDR3 is TGTGCCAGCAGCGTAGATCTAAGGAACACCGGGGAGCTGTTTTTT.

V gene TRBV5-6 combines with J gene TRBJ2-5, with 12 nucleotides matching TRBD2. The V and J ends lost 1 base and 4 bases, in that order; junction bases with no gene match: 8. Looked up from germline, CDR1 is SGHDT and CDR2 is YYEEEE. This CDR3 has 17 residues. The CDR3 bases are TGTGCCAGCAGCTTGTTTCTAGCGGGAGGGCAGGGAGAGACCCAGTACTTC. As protein: CASSLFLAGGQGETQYF.

This rearrangement joins TRBV20-1 to TRBJ2-5; the D is unclear. From germline, CDR1 is DFQATT and CDR2 SNEGSKA (reference sequence). The CDR3 has 11 amino acids. V was cut by 6 bases and J by 5 bases, with 10 bases left in between. The CDR3 protein is CSATLAETQYF. In nucleotides, the CDR3 is TGCAGTGCCACCCTCGCGGAGACCCAGTACTTC.

The chain has TRBV5-6 and TRBJ2-5, with a possible D match to TRBD2 (6 bases). Germline CDR1 is SGHDT and CDR2 is YYEEEE. V was shortened by 3 bases and J by 3 bases, with 9 bases between the two germline ends. This CDR3 spans 13 amino acids. CDR3 sequence: CASSYAGKETQYF. As DNA, the CDR3 is TGTGCCAGCAGCTACGCGGGAAAAGAGACCCAGTACTTC. The full variable domain, rest sourced from reference TRBV5-6 and TRBJ2-5, is DAGVTQSPTHLIKTRGQQVTLRCSPKSGHDTVSWYQQALGQGPQFIFQYYEEEERQRGNFPDRFSGHQFPNYSSELNVNALLLGDSALYLCASSYAGKETQYFGPGTRLLVL.